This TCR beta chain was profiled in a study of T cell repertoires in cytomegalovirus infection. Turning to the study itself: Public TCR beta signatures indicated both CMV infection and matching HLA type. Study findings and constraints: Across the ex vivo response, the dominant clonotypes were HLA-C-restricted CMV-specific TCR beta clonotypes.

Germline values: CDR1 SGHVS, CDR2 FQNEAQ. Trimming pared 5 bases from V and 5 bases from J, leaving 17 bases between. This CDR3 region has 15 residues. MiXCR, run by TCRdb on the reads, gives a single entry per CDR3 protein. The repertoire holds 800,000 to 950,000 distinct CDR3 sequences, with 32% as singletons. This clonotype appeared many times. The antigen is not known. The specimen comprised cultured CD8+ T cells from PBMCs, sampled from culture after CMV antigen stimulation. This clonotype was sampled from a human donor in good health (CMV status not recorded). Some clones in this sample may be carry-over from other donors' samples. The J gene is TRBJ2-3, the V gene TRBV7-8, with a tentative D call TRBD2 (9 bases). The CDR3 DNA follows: TGTGCCAGCAGCGACAGGGGACTAGCAAGAGATACGCAGTATTTT. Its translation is CASSDRGLARDTQYF.